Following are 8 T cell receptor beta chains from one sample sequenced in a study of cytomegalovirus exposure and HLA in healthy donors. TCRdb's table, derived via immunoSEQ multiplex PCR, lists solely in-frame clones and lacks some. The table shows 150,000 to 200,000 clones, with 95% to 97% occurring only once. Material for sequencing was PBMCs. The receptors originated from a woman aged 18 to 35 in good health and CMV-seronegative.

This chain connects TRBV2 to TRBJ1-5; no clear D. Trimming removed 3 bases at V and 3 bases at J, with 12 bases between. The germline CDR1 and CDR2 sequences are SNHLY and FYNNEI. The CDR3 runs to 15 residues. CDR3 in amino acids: CASSDGETPNQPQHF. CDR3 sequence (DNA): TGTGCCAGCAGTGACGGAGAAACCCCCAATCAGCCCCAGCATTTT.

The CDR3 DNA reads as TGTGCCAGCAGCTTAGTAGGAGGGGGACAGGTCCGCTATGGCTACACCTTC. Its translation is CASSLVGGGQVRYGYTF. The chain uses TRBV7-9 and TRBJ1-2, with 8 bases fitting TRBD1. J was trimmed by 4 bases and V by 1 base; bases with no gene match: 11. In germline, CDR1 is SEHNR, CDR2 FQNEAQ (reference sequence). This CDR3 has 17 amino acids.

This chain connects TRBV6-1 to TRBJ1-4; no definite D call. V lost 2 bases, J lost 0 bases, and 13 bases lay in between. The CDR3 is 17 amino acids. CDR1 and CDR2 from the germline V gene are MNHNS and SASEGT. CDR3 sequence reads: CASSERGSPATNEKLFF. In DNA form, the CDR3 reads TGTGCCAGCAGTGAAAGAGGCAGCCCAGCAACTAATGAAAAACTGTTTTTT.

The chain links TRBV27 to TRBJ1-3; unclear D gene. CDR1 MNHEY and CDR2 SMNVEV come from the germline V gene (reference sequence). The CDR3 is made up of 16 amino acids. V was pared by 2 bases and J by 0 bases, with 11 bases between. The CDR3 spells CASSLHRVNSGNTIYF. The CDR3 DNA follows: TGTGCCAGCAGTTTACACAGAGTCAACTCTGGAAACACCATATATTTT.

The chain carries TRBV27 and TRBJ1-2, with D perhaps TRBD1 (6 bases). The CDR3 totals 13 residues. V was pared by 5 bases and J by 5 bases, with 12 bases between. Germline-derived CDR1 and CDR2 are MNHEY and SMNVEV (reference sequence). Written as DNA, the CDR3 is TGTGCCAGCAGTCCTCTCCAGGGGTATGGCTACACCTTC. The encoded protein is CASSPLQGYGYTF.

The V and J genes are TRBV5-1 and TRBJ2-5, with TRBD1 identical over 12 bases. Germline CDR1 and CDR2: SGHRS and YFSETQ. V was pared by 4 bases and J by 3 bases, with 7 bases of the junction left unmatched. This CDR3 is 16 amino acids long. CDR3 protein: CASSLGTGGREETQYF. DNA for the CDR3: TGCGCCAGCAGCCTAGGGACAGGGGGCCGGGAAGAGACCCAGTACTTC.

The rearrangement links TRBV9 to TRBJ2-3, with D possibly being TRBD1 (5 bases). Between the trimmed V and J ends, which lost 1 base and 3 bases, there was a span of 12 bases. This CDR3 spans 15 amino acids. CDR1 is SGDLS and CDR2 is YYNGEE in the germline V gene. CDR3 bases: TGTGCCAGCAGCGTACAAGGCAGGGCGACAGATACGCAGTATTTT. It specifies CASSVQGRATDTQYF.

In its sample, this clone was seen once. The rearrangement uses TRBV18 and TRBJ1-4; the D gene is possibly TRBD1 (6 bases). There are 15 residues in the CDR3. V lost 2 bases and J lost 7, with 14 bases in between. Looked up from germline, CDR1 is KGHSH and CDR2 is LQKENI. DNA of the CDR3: TGTGCCAGCTCACCAAGGGACATAAGTATTGAAAAACTGTTTTTT. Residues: CASSPRDISIEKLFF.